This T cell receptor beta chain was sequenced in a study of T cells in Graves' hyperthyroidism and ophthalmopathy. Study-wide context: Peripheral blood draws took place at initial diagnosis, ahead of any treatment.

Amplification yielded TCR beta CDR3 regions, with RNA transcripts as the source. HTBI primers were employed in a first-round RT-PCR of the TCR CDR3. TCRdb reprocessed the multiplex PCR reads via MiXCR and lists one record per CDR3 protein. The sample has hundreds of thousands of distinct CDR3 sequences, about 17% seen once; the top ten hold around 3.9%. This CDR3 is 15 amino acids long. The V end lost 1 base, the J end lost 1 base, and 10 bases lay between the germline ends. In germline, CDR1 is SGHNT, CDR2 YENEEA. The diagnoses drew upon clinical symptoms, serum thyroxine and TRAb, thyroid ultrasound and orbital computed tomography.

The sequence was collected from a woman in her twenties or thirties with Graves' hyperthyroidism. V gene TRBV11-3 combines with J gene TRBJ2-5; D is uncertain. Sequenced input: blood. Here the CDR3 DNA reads TGTGCCAGCAGCTTAGGGACCAGCCTCCAAGAGACCCAGTACTTC. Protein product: CASSLGTSLQETQYF.